Sequencing of this T cell receptor (beta chain) was carried out in a study of monozygotic twins with inflammatory bowel disease. Points from the study as a whole: Differing T cell subtypes remained indistinguishable. Nothing supported a single strong signal or clonotype that was associated with IBD. People with IBD had fewer clonotypes in common with others than healthy twins did, especially with disease activity.

For each CDR3 protein, TCRdb gives one entry from its re-call of the 5' RACE reads, without DNA. Here the sample table reports about 300,000 distinct CDR3 sequences. Notes on this clonotype: The antigen remains undetermined.

Germline loops: CDR1 DFQATT, CDR2 SNEGSKA (reference sequence). The CDR3 length is 15 residues. Sequencing input: blood. The source is a human donor with ulcerative colitis or Crohn's disease, or a healthy co-twin of an affected twin (not recorded which). This chain connects TRBV20-1 to TRBJ1-5. CDR3 loop: CSARDPSRVGQPQHF.